This is a list of T cell receptor beta chains from one sample in a study of T cell responses to AZD1222 COVID-19 vaccine. TCRdb's table, derived via immunoSEQ multiplex PCR, lists solely in-frame clones and lacks some. The data show about 100,000 clones, with about 85% seen just once and more than 1.5% held by the top ten. The source was peripheral blood, collected on day 0 of AZD1222 vaccination. Receptor source: an adult in good health. Both conserved end residues are part of each CDR3. A D gene is named only where the DNA matches it firmly. Expanded clones get a size class; other rows say once, few or many, or leave the size out.

V gene: TRBV7-9; clone size: once; D gene: .; J gene: TRBJ1-5; CDR3 length: 15; CDR3 protein: CASSSQGSSNQPQHF; CDR3 DNA: TGTGCCAGCAGCTCACAGGGATCAAGCAATCAGCCCCAGCATTTT
V gene: TRBV12-3/TRBV12-4; clone size: .; D gene: .; J gene: TRBJ2-7; CDR3 length: 13; CDR3 protein: CASSVGPPVEQYF; CDR3 DNA: TGTGCCAGCAGTGTAGGGCCCCCCGTCGAGCAGTACTTC
V gene: TRBV25-1; clone size: .; D gene: TRBD1; J gene: TRBJ2-7; CDR3 length: 14; CDR3 protein: CASSQTGPFYEQYF; CDR3 DNA: TGTGCCAGCAGTCAGACAGGGCCTTTCTACGAGCAGTACTTC
V gene: TRBV29-1; clone size: .; D gene: .; J gene: TRBJ1-4; CDR3 length: 14; CDR3 protein: CSVISQGPDEKLFF; CDR3 DNA: TGCAGCGTAATTTCACAGGGCCCGGATGAAAAACTGTTTTTT
V gene: TRBV7-9; clone size: few; D gene: .; J gene: TRBJ2-7; CDR3 length: 13; CDR3 protein: CASIGEGVYEQYF; CDR3 DNA: TGTGCCAGCATCGGAGAGGGGGTCTACGAGCAGTACTTC
V gene: TRBV7-3; clone size: .; D gene: .; J gene: TRBJ1-1; CDR3 length: 14; CDR3 protein: CASSLTRGQTEAFF; CDR3 DNA: TGTGCCAGCAGCTTAACAAGGGGCCAGACTGAAGCTTTCTTT
V gene: TRBV7-2; clone size: once; D gene: TRBD2; J gene: TRBJ2-3; CDR3 length: 16; CDR3 protein: CASSLARTSGSDTQYF; CDR3 DNA: TGTGCCAGCAGCTTAGCGAGGACTAGTGGATCAGATACGCAGTATTTT
V gene: TRBV28; clone size: .; D gene: TRBD1; J gene: TRBJ2-7; CDR3 length: 14; CDR3 protein: CASSPGQGAREQYF; CDR3 DNA: TGTGCCAGCAGCCCGGGACAGGGGGCTCGCGAGCAGTACTTC
V gene: TRBV7-9; clone size: .; D gene: TRBD1; J gene: TRBJ1-2; CDR3 length: 12; CDR3 protein: CASHRGDYGYTF; CDR3 DNA: TGTGCCAGCCACAGGGGGGACTATGGCTACACCTTC
V gene: TRBV4-3; clone size: .; D gene: TRBD2; J gene: TRBJ2-2; CDR3 length: 18; CDR3 protein: CASSQGTSGSVNTGELFF; CDR3 DNA: TGCGCCAGCAGCCAAGGGACTAGCGGGAGTGTTAACACCGGGGAGCTGTTTTTT
V gene: TRBV4-2; clone size: .; D gene: .; J gene: TRBJ2-2; CDR3 length: 15; CDR3 protein: CASSVERGFTGELFF; CDR3 DNA: TGTGCCAGCAGCGTAGAGAGGGGGTTCACCGGGGAGCTGTTTTTT
V gene: TRBV27; clone size: .; D gene: TRBD2; J gene: TRBJ2-2; CDR3 length: 15; CDR3 protein: CASSSKTSGLGELFF; CDR3 DNA: TGTGCCAGCAGTTCTAAGACTAGCGGTCTCGGGGAGCTGTTTTTT
V gene: TRBV19; clone size: .; D gene: TRBD2; J gene: TRBJ2-5; CDR3 length: 13; CDR3 protein: CASRRGGLETQYF; CDR3 DNA: TGTGCCAGTAGGAGGGGAGGGCTGGAGACCCAGTACTTC
V gene: TRBV27; clone size: .; D gene: .; J gene: TRBJ2-7; CDR3 length: 13; CDR3 protein: CASSLGPSYEQYF; CDR3 DNA: TGTGCCAGCAGTCTGGGTCCCTCCTACGAGCAGTACTTC
V gene: TRBV4-1; clone size: .; D gene: .; J gene: TRBJ1-2; CDR3 length: 16; CDR3 protein: CASSQGFPLGTHGYTF; CDR3 DNA: TGCGCCAGCAGCCAAGGTTTCCCCCTGGGGACCCATGGCTACACCTTC
V gene: TRBV6-5; clone size: .; D gene: TRBD1; J gene: TRBJ1-5; CDR3 length: 16; CDR3 protein: CASSSLTGAKGQPQHF; CDR3 DNA: TGTGCCAGCAGTTCTCTTACAGGGGCCAAAGGACAGCCCCAGCATTTT
V gene: TRBV6-5; clone size: .; D gene: .; J gene: TRBJ2-7; CDR3 length: 16; CDR3 protein: CASSYSPQSPLYEQYF; CDR3 DNA: TGTGCCAGCAGTTACTCACCACAGTCCCCCCTGTACGAGCAGTACTTC
V gene: TRBV18; clone size: .; D gene: .; J gene: TRBJ2-1; CDR3 length: 16; CDR3 protein: CASSARDRSTYNEQFF; CDR3 DNA: TGTGCCAGCTCAGCTAGGGACCGCTCCACCTACAATGAGCAGTTCTTC
V gene: TRBV2; clone size: .; D gene: .; J gene: TRBJ1-5; CDR3 length: 13; CDR3 protein: CASSGESNQPQHF; CDR3 DNA: TGTGCCAGCAGCGGAGAGAGCAATCAGCCCCAGCATTTT
V gene: TRBV5-4; clone size: .; D gene: TRBD2; J gene: TRBJ2-7; CDR3 length: 14; CDR3 protein: CASSLAGGRYEQYF; CDR3 DNA: TGTGCCAGCAGCTTAGCGGGAGGAAGGTACGAGCAGTACTTC
V gene: TRBV28; clone size: .; D gene: TRBD1; J gene: TRBJ1-2; CDR3 length: 13; CDR3 protein: CASSRDSWDGYTF; CDR3 DNA: TGTGCCAGCAGCAGGGACAGCTGGGATGGCTACACCTTC
V gene: TRBV6-5; clone size: once; D gene: TRBD1; J gene: TRBJ1-6; CDR3 length: 14; CDR3 protein: CASFGTGGNSPLHF; CDR3 DNA: TGTGCCAGCTTCGGGACAGGGGGCAATTCACCCCTCCACTTT
V gene: TRBV7-2; clone size: .; D gene: .; J gene: TRBJ2-5; CDR3 length: 15; CDR3 protein: CASSLVARSQETQYF; CDR3 DNA: TGTGCCAGCAGCTTAGTGGCTAGATCCCAAGAGACCCAGTACTTC
V gene: TRBV3-1/TRBV3-2; clone size: .; D gene: .; J gene: TRBJ1-2; CDR3 length: 14; CDR3 protein: CASSQEPEYYGYTF; CDR3 DNA: TGTGCCAGCAGCCAAGAGCCCGAGTACTATGGCTACACCTTC
V gene: TRBV12-3/TRBV12-4; clone size: .; D gene: .; J gene: TRBJ2-1; CDR3 length: 12; CDR3 protein: CASSLEPGEQFF; CDR3 DNA: TGTGCCAGCAGTTTAGAACCAGGTGAGCAGTTCTTC
V gene: TRBV7-2; clone size: .; D gene: .; J gene: TRBJ2-1; CDR3 length: 12; CDR3 protein: CASSLAIWVRFF; CDR3 DNA: TGTGCCAGCAGCTTAGCGATCTGGGTCAGGTTCTTC
V gene: TRBV10-3; clone size: .; D gene: .; J gene: TRBJ1-2; CDR3 length: 14; CDR3 protein: CAISDGLGTDGYTF; CDR3 DNA: TGTGCCATCAGTGATGGGCTGGGTACCGATGGCTACACCTTC
V gene: TRBV9; clone size: .; D gene: .; J gene: TRBJ2-5; CDR3 length: 15; CDR3 protein: CASSVGGHVQETQYF; CDR3 DNA: TGTGCCAGCAGCGTAGGCGGACATGTTCAAGAGACCCAGTACTTC
V gene: TRBV2; clone size: .; D gene: .; J gene: TRBJ2-3; CDR3 length: 18; CDR3 protein: CASSERGRGHSYTDTQYF; CDR3 DNA: TGTGCCAGCAGTGAACGGGGGCGAGGTCATTCCTACACAGATACGCAGTATTTT
V gene: TRBV27; clone size: once; D gene: .; J gene: TRBJ2-7; CDR3 length: 14; CDR3 protein: CASSLSQVAHEQYF; CDR3 DNA: TGTGCCAGCAGTTTATCGCAGGTGGCCCACGAGCAGTACTTC
V gene: TRBV7-3; clone size: .; D gene: .; J gene: TRBJ1-1; CDR3 length: 15; CDR3 protein: CASSLNGGGNTEAFF; CDR3 DNA: TGTGCCAGCAGCTTAAATGGCGGGGGGAACACTGAAGCTTTCTTT
V gene: TRBV11-3; clone size: .; D gene: TRBD2; J gene: TRBJ2-5; CDR3 length: 16; CDR3 protein: CASSPGLAGRQETQYF; CDR3 DNA: TGTGCCAGCAGCCCCGGACTAGCGGGCCGACAAGAGACCCAGTACTTC
V gene: TRBV28; clone size: .; D gene: TRBD1; J gene: TRBJ2-1; CDR3 length: 18; CDR3 protein: CASSPGHATGGGVNEQFF; CDR3 DNA: TGTGCCAGCAGTCCTGGACACGCGACAGGGGGTGGGGTCAATGAGCAGTTCTTC
V gene: TRBV4-1; clone size: .; D gene: .; J gene: TRBJ2-2; CDR3 length: 16; CDR3 protein: CATAGLRSLEPGELFF; CDR3 DNA: TGCGCCACCGCGGGCCTCCGGAGTTTGGAGCCCGGGGAGCTGTTTTTT
V gene: TRBV4-2; clone size: few; D gene: TRBD1; J gene: TRBJ2-1; CDR3 length: 15; CDR3 protein: CASSRGQADVDEQFF; CDR3 DNA: TGTGCCAGCAGCCGCGGACAGGCCGACGTGGATGAGCAGTTCTTC
V gene: TRBV11-3; clone size: .; D gene: TRBD2; J gene: TRBJ2-1; CDR3 length: 17; CDR3 protein: CASSSPGGTSGYNEQFF; CDR3 DNA: TGTGCCAGCAGCTCCCCCGGAGGGACTAGCGGATACAATGAGCAGTTCTTC
V gene: TRBV19; clone size: .; D gene: .; J gene: TRBJ1-2; CDR3 length: 15; CDR3 protein: CASSIFLSAAVGYTF; CDR3 DNA: TGTGCCAGTAGTATATTCCTTTCCGCGGCGGTCGGCTACACCTTC
V gene: TRBV6-2/TRBV6-3; clone size: .; D gene: TRBD1; J gene: TRBJ2-5; CDR3 length: 14; CDR3 protein: CASSQGTAQETQYF; CDR3 DNA: TGTGCCAGCAGTCAAGGGACAGCTCAAGAGACCCAGTACTTC
V gene: TRBV5-8; clone size: .; D gene: .; J gene: TRBJ1-1; CDR3 length: 15; CDR3 protein: CASSLASTMTTEAFF; CDR3 DNA: TGTGCCAGCAGCTTGGCTTCTACTATGACCACTGAAGCTTTCTTT
V gene: TRBV12-5; clone size: .; D gene: .; J gene: TRBJ2-3; CDR3 length: 19; CDR3 protein: CASGLVTAILTDSTDTQYF; CDR3 DNA: TGTGCTAGTGGTTTGGTGACAGCTATATTAACCGATAGCACAGATACGCAGTATTTT
V gene: TRBV2; clone size: .; D gene: TRBD1; J gene: TRBJ1-2; CDR3 length: 13; CDR3 protein: CASRFSGTGGYTF; CDR3 DNA: TGTGCCAGCAGATTTTCCGGGACAGGAGGCTACACCTTC
V gene: TRBV30; clone size: .; D gene: TRBD1; J gene: TRBJ2-7; CDR3 length: 14; CDR3 protein: CASEQGALPRRQYF; CDR3 DNA: TGTGCCTCCGAACAGGGGGCATTACCCCGTAGGCAGTACTTC